Each of the 21 T cell receptor beta chains below was sequenced from the same sample in a study of shared clonotypes between healthy human individuals. The method was immunoSEQ multiplex PCR; TCRdb's version includes in-frame clones alone and lacks a portion of them. This sample has fewer than 850,000 clones, with about nine tenths found just once. The sample was memory CD8+ T cells from PBMCs. Sample subset: CD45RO+ cells pooled with CCR7-negative TemRA cells. These receptors came from a man aged 18 to 29 in good health. Some clones in this sample may be carry-over from other donors' samples.

V gene TRBV9 combines with J gene TRBJ1-5; D unclear. This CDR3 comprises 18 residues. Germline V lookup: CDR1 SGDLS, CDR2 YYNGEE. V lost 0 bases, J lost 1 base, and 17 bases lay in between. The CDR3 DNA reads as TGTGCCAGCAGCGTAGTCTGTCCCGTTGTCCCGAGCAATCAGCCCCAGCATTTT. Translated: CASSVVCPVVPSNQPQHF.

The chain couples TRBV19 to TRBJ2-3; no clear D gene. CDR3 length equals 13 residues. Germline CDR1 reads LNHDA; CDR2 reads SQIVND (reference sequence). Trimming pared 4 bases from V and 7 bases from J, leaving 12 bases between. The CDR3 loop is CASSTSLWNTQYF. CDR3 DNA: TGTGCCAGTAGTACTTCACTGTGGAATACGCAGTATTTT.

J is TRBJ2-7 and V is TRBV29-1, with 11 positions matching TRBD2. Germline CDR1 and CDR2: SQVTM and ANQGSEA. The CDR3 runs to 16 residues. V lost 5 bases to trimming and J lost 4 bases; unmatched junction nucleotides: 13. CDR3 bases: TGCAGCGTTCGGATTAGCGGGAGGGCCCAAAATTACGAGCAGTACTTC. Protein: CSVRISGRAQNYEQYF.

In this sample, this clone turned up once. The J gene is TRBJ2-1, the V gene TRBV4-2; D unclear. The CDR3 loop spans 14 amino acids. The germline V gene has CDR1 LGHNA and CDR2 YNFKEQ. V shed 0 bases and J shed 2 bases, with 5 bases lying between them. The CDR3 bases are TGTGCCAGCAGCCAAGACACCACCTACAATGAGCAGTTCTTC. This gives the protein CASSQDTTYNEQFF.

In regard to this clone: Other DNA sequences of this sample code for an identical CDR3. J is TRBJ2-7 and V is TRBV4-1, with D perhaps matching TRBD2 (5 bases). This CDR3 has 13 amino acids. The germline gives CDR1 MGHRA, CDR2 YSYEKL. V lost 2 bases, J lost 4 bases, and 9 bases lay in between. CDR3 region: CASSQSLAYEQYF. The CDR3 nucleotides read TGCGCCAGCAGCCAAAGTCTAGCTTACGAGCAGTACTTC.

This chain uses TRBV6-5 with TRBJ1-1, with D perhaps matching TRBD1 (5 bases). Trimming cost V 2 bases and J 4 bases, with 11 bases left between them. Germline values: CDR1 MNHEY, CDR2 SVGAGI. The CDR3 extends over 14 amino acids. As DNA, the CDR3 is TGTGCCAGCAGTTACCCTGAGGGGCGCACTGAAGCTTTCTTT. This codes for CASSYPEGRTEAFF.

This clone was counted once. The chain is built from TRBV25-1 and TRBJ1-1; the match to TRBD1 covers 10 bases. V lost 9 bases and J lost 4; bases outside the gene matches: 5. The CDR3 contains 13 residues. Germline CDR1 and CDR2: MGHDK and SYGVNS. The CDR3 loop reads CASNRDRGTEAFF. The CDR3 nucleotides are TGTGCCAGTAACCGGGACAGGGGCACTGAAGCTTTCTTT.

The chain joins TRBV5-8 to TRBJ2-7; TRBD1 agrees at 10 bases. The V segment lost 7 bases and the J segment 2 bases; nucleotides outside the gene matches: 6. CDR1 SGHTS and CDR2 YDEGEE come from the germline V gene. The CDR3 is made up of 14 amino acids. The CDR3 sequence is CASLDRGLTYEQYF. CDR3 in DNA: TGTGCCAGCCTTGACAGGGGGCTTACCTACGAGCAGTACTTC.

The chain has TRBV27 and TRBJ2-1, with D unclear. CDR1 and CDR2 (germline): MNHEY, SMNVEV (reference sequence). This CDR3 has 10 amino acids. V lost 10 bases to trimming and J lost 5 bases, with 6 bases between them. The CDR3 sequence is CAIGNNEQFF. DNA of the CDR3: TGTGCCATCGGAAACAATGAGCAGTTCTTC.

The CDR3 DNA is TGTGCCAGCGTGTTGCGGGGACAGGGTGGCCACGAGCAGTACTTC. This encodes CASVLRGQGGHEQYF. The genes are TRBV27 and TRBJ2-7; 9 bases line up with TRBD1. Germline V CDR1 and CDR2: MNHEY, SMNVEV (reference sequence). The V and J ends lost 8 bases and 5 bases, in that order; junction bases with no gene match: 13. The CDR3 loop spans 15 amino acids.

The chain couples TRBV5-1 to TRBJ1-1; TRBD1 matches 8 bases. This CDR3 is 17 amino acids long. CDR1 SGHRS and CDR2 YFSETQ come from the germline V gene. The ends lost 0 bases at V and 2 bases at J; junction bases unmatched: 9. The CDR3 DNA reads as TGCGCCAGCAGCTTGGCCACAAAAACAGGGGGAAACACTGAAGCTTTCTTT. Protein product: CASSLATKTGGNTEAFF. The variable domain in full, with the rest retrieved from reference TRBV5-1 and TRBJ1-1, is KAGVTQTPRYLIKTRGQQVTLSCSPISGHRSVSWYQQTPGQGLQFLFEYFSETQRNKGNFPGRFSGRQFSNSRSEMNVSTLELGDSALYLCASSLATKTGGNTEAFFGQGTRLTVV.

This clone was detected ten times or more. The rearrangement joins TRBV29-1 to TRBJ2-5; no clear D gene. The CDR3 covers 12 residues. Germline values: CDR1 SQVTM, CDR2 ANQGSEA. In DNA form, the CDR3 reads TGCAGATTACACTCAGAACAAGAGACCCAGTACTTC. It is translated as CRLHSEQETQYF.

This chain joins TRBV30 and TRBJ2-1, with no clear D. With 3 bases removed from V and 6 bases from J, the gap between germline ends came to 21 bases. In germline, CDR1 is GTSNPN, CDR2 SVGIG (reference sequence). The CDR3 contains 16 residues. The CDR3 coding sequence is TGTGCCTGGAGAAGAGTGAGGTACCAGGCCCCCAATGAGCAGTTCTTC. Translating it yields CAWRRVRYQAPNEQFF.

This chain uses TRBV2 with TRBJ2-5, with 8 nucleotides matching TRBD2. V dropped 8 bases and J dropped 4; count of bases not matched to a gene: 9. Germline CDR1 and CDR2: SNHLY and FYNNEI. CDR3 size: 14 residues. CDR3 amino acids: CASVVAGMRETQYF. The CDR3 nucleotides are TGTGCCAGCGTCGTAGCGGGAATGCGAGAGACCCAGTACTTC.

V and J are TRBV6-6 and TRBJ1-2, with D unclear. Trimming pared 8 bases from V and 3 bases from J, leaving 13 bases between. The CDR3 totals 13 residues. Germline assignment: CDR1 MNHNY and CDR2 SVGAGI (reference sequence). This chain's CDR3 is CASGGVLDYGYTF. The CDR3, as DNA: TGTGCCAGCGGTGGGGTATTAGACTATGGCTACACCTTC.

The CDR3 loop is CASSPDCEQFF. The CDR3 nucleotides are TGTGCCAGCAGCCCGGACTGTGAGCAGTTCTTC. This chain uses TRBV28 with TRBJ2-1; a weak D match, TRBD2 (5 bases). The CDR3 runs 11 residues. The V end was cut by 6 bases, the J end by 9 bases, with 9 bases between. Germline V gene data show CDR1 as MDHEN and CDR2 as SYDVKM.

The V and J genes are TRBV13 and TRBJ2-7; perhaps TRBD1 as D (5 bases). This CDR3 is built from 16 residues. Germline-derived CDR1 and CDR2 are PRHDT and FYEKMQ (reference sequence). V lost 6 bases and J 3 bases, leaving 21 bases between the germline ends. The chain's CDR3 is CASSPYYRTSGYEQYF. CDR3 DNA sequence: TGTGCCAGCAGTCCCTACTACCGGACATCGGGCTACGAGCAGTACTTC.

The gene calls are TRBV6-6 and TRBJ1-3, with 8 bases that match TRBD1. The trim removed 6 bases at V and 12 bases at J, leaving 10 bases unmatched. Germline CDR1 is MNHNY and CDR2 is SVGAGI (reference sequence). There are 13 residues in the CDR3. The DNA for the CDR3 is TGTGCCAGCAGGATGACAGGGGTGGATAGCATATATTTT. As protein: CASRMTGVDSIYF.

V usage is TRBV10-3 and J usage is TRBJ2-7, with 7 bases identical to TRBD1. Germline CDR1 reads ENHRY; CDR2 reads SYGVKD. The J segment lost 6 bases and the V segment lost 7 bases, leaving 12 bases of the junction unmatched. The CDR3 has 14 residues. In DNA form, the CDR3 reads TGTGCCATCACCGGTTTTCGTGACAGGGTCGAGCAGTACTTC. Residues: CAITGFRDRVEQYF.

CDR3 sequence: CASSGRGVSYNEQFF. The CDR3 bases are TGTGCCAGCAGCGGCAGAGGGGTCTCCTACAATGAGCAGTTCTTC. V and J are TRBV5-8 and TRBJ2-1; the D gene could be TRBD1 or TRBD2 (5 bases each). Germline CDR1 SGHTS, CDR2 YDEGEE. Trimming removed 4 bases from V and 0 bases from J, with 11 bases in between. This CDR3 has 15 amino acids.

The gene calls are TRBV11-2 and TRBJ2-1; D unclear. V was shortened by 5 bases and J by 1 base, with 9 bases between the two germline ends. Looked up from germline, CDR1 is SGHAT and CDR2 is FQNNGV. CDR3 length equals 14 residues. CDR3 loop: CASSPIWSYNEQFF. The CDR3 region has the DNA TGTGCCAGCAGCCCCATATGGTCCTACAATGAGCAGTTCTTC.